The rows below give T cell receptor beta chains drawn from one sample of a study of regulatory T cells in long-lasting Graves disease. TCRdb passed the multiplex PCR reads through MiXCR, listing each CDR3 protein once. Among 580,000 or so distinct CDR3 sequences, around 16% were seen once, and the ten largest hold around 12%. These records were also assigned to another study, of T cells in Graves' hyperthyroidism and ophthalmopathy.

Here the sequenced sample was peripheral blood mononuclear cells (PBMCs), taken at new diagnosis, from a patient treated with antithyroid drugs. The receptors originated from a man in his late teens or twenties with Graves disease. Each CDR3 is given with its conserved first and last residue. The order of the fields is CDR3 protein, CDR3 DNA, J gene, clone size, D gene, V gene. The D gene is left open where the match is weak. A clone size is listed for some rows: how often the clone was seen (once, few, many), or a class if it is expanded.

CDR3 protein: CSARARSSYNEQFF
CDR3 DNA: TGCAGTGCTAGAGCCAGGAGCTCCTACAATGAGCAGTTCTTC
J gene: TRBJ2-1
clone size: many
D gene: -
V gene: TRBV20-1

CDR3 protein: CASPEGRGRRDEQFF
CDR3 DNA: TGCGCCAGCCCTGAAGGGAGGGGCAGGAGGGATGAGCAGTTCTTC
J gene: TRBJ2-1
clone size: many
D gene: TRBD2
V gene: TRBV10-1

CDR3 protein: CSVGEWTGGRDTQYF
CDR3 DNA: TGCAGTGTCGGTGAATGGACAGGGGGCAGAGATACGCAGTATTTT
J gene: TRBJ2-3
clone size: many
D gene: TRBD1
V gene: TRBV20-1

CDR3 protein: CASSLLGRGEQYF
CDR3 DNA: TGTGCCAGCAGCCTATTAGGGCGGGGCGAGCAGTACTTC
J gene: TRBJ2-7
clone size: few
D gene: -
V gene: TRBV7-2

CDR3 protein: CASSQDPGTRRTYEQYF
CDR3 DNA: TGTGCCAGCAGCCAAGACCCCGGGACTAGACGCACCTACGAGCAGTACTTC
J gene: TRBJ2-7
clone size: few
D gene: TRBD2
V gene: TRBV3-1

CDR3 protein: CASSPSAGDQETQYF
CDR3 DNA: TGTGCCAGCTCACCATCAGCGGGAGACCAAGAGACCCAGTACTTC
J gene: TRBJ2-5
clone size: -
D gene: TRBD2
V gene: TRBV18

CDR3 protein: CASRHRGPKPEAFF
CDR3 DNA: TGTGCCAGCAGGCACAGGGGCCCGAAGCCTGAAGCTTTCTTT
J gene: TRBJ1-1
clone size: many
D gene: TRBD1
V gene: TRBV6-1

CDR3 protein: CASRDEGSYEQYF
CDR3 DNA: TGTGCCAGCAGAGACGAGGGCTCCTACGAGCAGTACTTC
J gene: TRBJ2-7
clone size: -
D gene: -
V gene: TRBV7-9

CDR3 protein: CSAVTYRGRTDTQYF
CDR3 DNA: TGCAGTGCTGTCACATACAGGGGGAGGACAGATACGCAGTATTTT
J gene: TRBJ2-3
clone size: many
D gene: TRBD1
V gene: TRBV20-1

CDR3 protein: CASSSRFEPNYGYTF
CDR3 DNA: TGTGCCAGCAGCTCCCGGTTTGAACCAAACTATGGCTACACCTTC
J gene: TRBJ1-2
clone size: -
D gene: -
V gene: TRBV7-3

CDR3 protein: CASSPRTEVTEAFF
CDR3 DNA: TGTGCCAGCTCACCGAGGACAGAAGTCACTGAAGCTTTCTTT
J gene: TRBJ1-1
clone size: many
D gene: -
V gene: TRBV18

CDR3 protein: CASSLNYGGRRSYEQYF
CDR3 DNA: TGTGCCAGCAGCTTAAACTATGGCGGGAGGAGGTCCTACGAGCAGTACTTC
J gene: TRBJ2-7
clone size: -
D gene: TRBD2
V gene: TRBV7-9

CDR3 protein: CASSRDVDQPQHF
CDR3 DNA: TGTGCCAGCAGTCGGGACGTAGATCAGCCCCAGCATTTT
J gene: TRBJ1-5
clone size: -
D gene: -
V gene: TRBV12-3/TRBV12-4

CDR3 protein: CASSYSWDGSYEQYF
CDR3 DNA: TGTGCCAGCAGTTACTCGTGGGACGGTTCCTACGAGCAGTACTTC
J gene: TRBJ2-7
clone size: many
D gene: -
V gene: TRBV6-5

CDR3 protein: CASSPLLGPDNEQFF
CDR3 DNA: TGTGCCAGCAGCCCTCTCCTGGGGCCGGACAATGAGCAGTTCTTC
J gene: TRBJ2-1
clone size: many
D gene: -
V gene: TRBV7-6

CDR3 protein: CASQEGDDEQFF
CDR3 DNA: TGTGCCTCCCAAGAGGGGGACGATGAGCAGTTCTTC
J gene: TRBJ2-1
clone size: few
D gene: -
V gene: TRBV6-2/TRBV6-3

CDR3 protein: CASSSDRSSQETQYF
CDR3 DNA: TGTGCCAGCAGCTCAGACAGGTCATCCCAAGAGACCCAGTACTTC
J gene: TRBJ2-5
clone size: few
D gene: -
V gene: TRBV7-6

CDR3 protein: CASSTTGLAGVNEQFF
CDR3 DNA: TGTGCCAGCAGTACCACGGGACTAGCGGGAGTAAATGAGCAGTTCTTC
J gene: TRBJ2-1
clone size: many
D gene: TRBD2
V gene: TRBV6-1

CDR3 protein: CASSRDRGYEETQYF
CDR3 DNA: TGTGCCAGCAGTCGGGACAGGGGATATGAAGAGACCCAGTACTTC
J gene: TRBJ2-5
clone size: many
D gene: TRBD1
V gene: TRBV7-9

CDR3 protein: CASSYPASGRAQETQYF
CDR3 DNA: TGTGCCAGCAGTTACCCTGCTAGCGGGAGGGCCCAAGAGACCCAGTACTTC
J gene: TRBJ2-5
clone size: many
D gene: TRBD2
V gene: TRBV6-2/TRBV6-3

CDR3 protein: CASSSEQFF
CDR3 DNA: TGTGCCAGCAGTTCAGAGCAGTTCTTC
J gene: TRBJ2-1
clone size: many
D gene: -
V gene: TRBV7-8

CDR3 protein: CASSLGIASYYEQYF
CDR3 DNA: TGCGCCAGCAGCTTGGGAATTGCCAGCTACTACGAGCAGTACTTC
J gene: TRBJ2-7
clone size: -
D gene: -
V gene: TRBV5-1

CDR3 protein: CASSRQVTGNQPQHF
CDR3 DNA: TGTGCCAGCAGTCGACAGGTGACGGGCAATCAGCCCCAGCATTTT
J gene: TRBJ1-5
clone size: many
D gene: -
V gene: TRBV6-1

CDR3 protein: CASSQTRAGDEQFF
CDR3 DNA: TGTGCCAGCAGCCAGACGCGGGCTGGTGATGAGCAGTTCTTC
J gene: TRBJ2-1
clone size: -
D gene: -
V gene: TRBV14

CDR3 protein: CASSLFLGPDEQFF
CDR3 DNA: TGTGCCAGCAGTTTATTCCTAGGACCAGATGAGCAGTTCTTC
J gene: TRBJ2-1
clone size: many
D gene: -
V gene: TRBV28

CDR3 protein: CAWSAAGGYNEQFF
CDR3 DNA: TGTGCCTGGAGTGCCGCGGGAGGGTACAATGAGCAGTTCTTC
J gene: TRBJ2-1
clone size: few
D gene: TRBD2
V gene: TRBV30

CDR3 protein: CASSQAGTRYNEQFF
CDR3 DNA: TGTGCCAGCAGCCAAGCGGGCACTAGATACAATGAGCAGTTCTTC
J gene: TRBJ2-1
clone size: few
D gene: -
V gene: TRBV3-1

CDR3 protein: CSSGDVDQGSTF
CDR3 DNA: TGCAGCTCCGGCGATGTGGACCAAGGAAGCACCTTC
J gene: TRBJ1-2
clone size: -
D gene: -
V gene: TRBV29-1

CDR3 protein: CASSYRPYNSPLHF
CDR3 DNA: TGTGCCAGCAGTTACCGGCCGTATAATTCACCCCTCCACTTT
J gene: TRBJ1-6
clone size: many
D gene: -
V gene: TRBV6-7

CDR3 protein: CASKGGDYEQYF
CDR3 DNA: TGTGCCAGCAAAGGCGGCGACTACGAGCAGTACTTC
J gene: TRBJ2-7
clone size: -
D gene: -
V gene: TRBV27

CDR3 protein: CSASRREGPLYEQYF
CDR3 DNA: TGCAGTGCTAGCAGGCGGGAGGGCCCCCTCTACGAGCAGTACTTC
J gene: TRBJ2-7
clone size: -
D gene: TRBD2
V gene: TRBV20-1

CDR3 protein: CASSLVGRESDTQYF
CDR3 DNA: TGCGCCAGCAGCTTAGTCGGGAGGGAGTCCGATACGCAGTATTTT
J gene: TRBJ2-3
clone size: -
D gene: TRBD2
V gene: TRBV5-1

CDR3 protein: CASSQDAAGGHNEQFF
CDR3 DNA: TGTGCCAGCAGCCAAGATGCAGCGGGAGGTCACAATGAGCAGTTCTTC
J gene: TRBJ2-1
clone size: few
D gene: TRBD2
V gene: TRBV4-2

CDR3 protein: CASSETGQGGDYGYTF
CDR3 DNA: TGTGCCAGCAGCGAAACGGGACAGGGGGGAGACTATGGCTACACCTTC
J gene: TRBJ1-2
clone size: -
D gene: TRBD1
V gene: TRBV7-3

CDR3 protein: CAWGTGVSYEQYF
CDR3 DNA: TGTGCCTGGGGGACAGGGGTATCCTACGAGCAGTACTTC
J gene: TRBJ2-7
clone size: -
D gene: TRBD1
V gene: TRBV30

CDR3 protein: CASSFFGSGNEQFF
CDR3 DNA: TGTGCCAGCAGTTTTTTCGGGAGCGGAAATGAGCAGTTCTTC
J gene: TRBJ2-1
clone size: -
D gene: -
V gene: TRBV12-3/TRBV12-4

CDR3 protein: CASRLQGSGANVLTF
CDR3 DNA: TGTGCCAGCAGACTACAGGGTTCTGGGGCCAACGTCCTGACTTTC
J gene: TRBJ2-6
clone size: few
D gene: -
V gene: TRBV27

CDR3 protein: CASSDTGLVITDTQYF
CDR3 DNA: TGTGCCAGCAGCGACACGGGACTAGTGATCACAGATACGCAGTATTTT
J gene: TRBJ2-3
clone size: many
D gene: TRBD2
V gene: TRBV7-9

CDR3 protein: CASSAGTGGLNEQFF
CDR3 DNA: TGTGCCAGCAGCGCCGGGACAGGGGGGCTCAATGAGCAGTTCTTC
J gene: TRBJ2-1
clone size: many
D gene: TRBD1
V gene: TRBV9

CDR3 protein: CASSSNIASGLVAGTGELFF
CDR3 DNA: TGTGCCAGCAGCTCGAATATAGCCTCCGGGCTTGTAGCGGGCACCGGGGAGCTGTTTTTT
J gene: TRBJ2-2
clone size: many
D gene: TRBD2
V gene: TRBV7-3

CDR3 protein: CATSDPTNNEQFF
CDR3 DNA: TGTGCCACCAGTGACCCCACCAACAATGAGCAGTTCTTC
J gene: TRBJ2-1
clone size: few
D gene: -
V gene: TRBV24-1

CDR3 protein: CASSVAGVGGYEQYF
CDR3 DNA: TGTGCCAGCAGCGTAGCTGGGGTAGGGGGCTACGAGCAGTACTTC
J gene: TRBJ2-7
clone size: few
D gene: -
V gene: TRBV9

CDR3 protein: CASRDFVGGPNTGELFF
CDR3 DNA: TGTGCCAGCAGAGATTTTGTAGGGGGCCCGAACACCGGGGAGCTGTTTTTT
J gene: TRBJ2-2
clone size: few
D gene: TRBD1
V gene: TRBV28

CDR3 protein: CASSILRGEAFF
CDR3 DNA: TGTGCCAGCAGTATCCTAAGGGGGGAAGCTTTCTTT
J gene: TRBJ1-1
clone size: many
D gene: -
V gene: TRBV28

CDR3 protein: CASSLVAGGDQPQHF
CDR3 DNA: TGTGCCAGCAGCTTAGTCGCAGGGGGCGATCAGCCCCAGCATTTT
J gene: TRBJ1-5
clone size: many
D gene: TRBD1
V gene: TRBV7-8

CDR3 protein: CASELVYGYTF
CDR3 DNA: TGTGCCAGCGAATTAGTCTATGGCTACACCTTC
J gene: TRBJ1-2
clone size: many
D gene: -
V gene: TRBV28

CDR3 protein: CAAGTPVPYEQYF
CDR3 DNA: TGTGCGGCCGGGACACCAGTCCCCTACGAGCAGTACTTC
J gene: TRBJ2-7
clone size: -
D gene: -
V gene: TRBV30